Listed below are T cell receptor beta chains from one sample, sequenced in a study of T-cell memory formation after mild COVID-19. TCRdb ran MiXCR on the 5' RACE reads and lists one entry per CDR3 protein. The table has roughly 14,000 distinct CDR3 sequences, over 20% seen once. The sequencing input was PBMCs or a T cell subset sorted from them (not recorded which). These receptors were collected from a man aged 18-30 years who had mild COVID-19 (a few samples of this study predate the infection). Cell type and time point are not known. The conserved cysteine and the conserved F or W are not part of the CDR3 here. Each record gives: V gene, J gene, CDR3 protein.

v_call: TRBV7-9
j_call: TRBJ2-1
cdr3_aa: ASSPDANNEQF

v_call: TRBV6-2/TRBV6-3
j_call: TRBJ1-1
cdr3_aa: ASSYGRAEAF

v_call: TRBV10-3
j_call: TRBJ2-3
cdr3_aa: AISALSTDTQY

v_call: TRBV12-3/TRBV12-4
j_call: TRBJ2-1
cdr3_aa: ASSPRGDNEQF

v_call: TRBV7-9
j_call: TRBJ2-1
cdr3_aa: ASSTPETGGDPSYNEQF

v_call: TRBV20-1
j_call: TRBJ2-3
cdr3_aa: SAGPGAISTDTQY

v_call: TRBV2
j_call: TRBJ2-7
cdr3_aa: ASNRYYEQY

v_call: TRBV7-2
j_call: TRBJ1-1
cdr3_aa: ASSFWDSRGENTEAF

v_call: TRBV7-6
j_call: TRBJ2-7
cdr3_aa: ASSLRGEESEQY

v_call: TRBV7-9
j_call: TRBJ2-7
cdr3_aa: ASSLNREGGVEQY

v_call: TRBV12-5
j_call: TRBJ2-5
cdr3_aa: ASRPSGQETQY

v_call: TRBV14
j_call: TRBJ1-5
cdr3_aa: ASSQDRNQPQH

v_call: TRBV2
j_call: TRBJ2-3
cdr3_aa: ATEVGLAGDGDTQY

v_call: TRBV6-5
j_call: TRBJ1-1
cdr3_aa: ASSYNTGTTSEAF

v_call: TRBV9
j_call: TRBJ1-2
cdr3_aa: ASSVGASSNYGYT

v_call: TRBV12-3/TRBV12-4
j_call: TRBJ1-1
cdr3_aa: ASSLEVMGTEAF

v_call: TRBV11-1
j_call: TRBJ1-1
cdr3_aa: ASSPLTGTEAF

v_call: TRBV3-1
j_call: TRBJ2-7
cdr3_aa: ASSQAPSGEQY

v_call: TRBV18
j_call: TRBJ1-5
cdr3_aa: ASSFYSNQPQH

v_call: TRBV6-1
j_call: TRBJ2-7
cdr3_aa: ASSGGSAPREQY

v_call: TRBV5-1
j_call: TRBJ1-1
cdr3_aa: ASSESGDPNTEAF

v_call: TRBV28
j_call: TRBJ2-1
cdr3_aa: ASSSGGLGIHNEQF

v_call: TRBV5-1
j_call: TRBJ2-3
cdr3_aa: ASSLGVSTDTQY

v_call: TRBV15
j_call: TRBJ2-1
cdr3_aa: ATSRDVGNNEQF

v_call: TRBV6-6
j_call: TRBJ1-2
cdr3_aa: ASSYSKGGNYGYT

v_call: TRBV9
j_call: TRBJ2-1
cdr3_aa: ASSAGQGARDEQF

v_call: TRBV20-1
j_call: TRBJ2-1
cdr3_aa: SAYTSGGYNEQF

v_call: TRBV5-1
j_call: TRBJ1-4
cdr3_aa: ASSLRGERNEKLF

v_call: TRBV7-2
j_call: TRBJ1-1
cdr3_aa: ASSRTGYYTEAF

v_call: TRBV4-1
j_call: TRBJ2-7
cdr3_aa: ASSLGPGSYEQY

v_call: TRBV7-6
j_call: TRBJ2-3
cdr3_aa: ASSLKSLTDTQY

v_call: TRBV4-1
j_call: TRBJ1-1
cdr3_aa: ASSQDGPGGSGTEAF

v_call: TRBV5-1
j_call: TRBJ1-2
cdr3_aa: ASSLDTRLYGYT

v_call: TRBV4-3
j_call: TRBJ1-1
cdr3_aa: ASTSFWGALNTEAF

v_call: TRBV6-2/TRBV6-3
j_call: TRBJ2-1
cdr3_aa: ASSEGLASVEQF

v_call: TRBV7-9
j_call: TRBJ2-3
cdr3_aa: ASSPSAAASTDTQY

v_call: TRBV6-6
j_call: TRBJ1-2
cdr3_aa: ASSYSRVGYT

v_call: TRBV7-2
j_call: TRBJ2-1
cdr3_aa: ASSLARPRPPTKYNEQF

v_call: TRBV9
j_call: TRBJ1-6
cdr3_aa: ASGIGRNQGSPLH

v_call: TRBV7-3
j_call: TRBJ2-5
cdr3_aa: ASSSDLGGTQY